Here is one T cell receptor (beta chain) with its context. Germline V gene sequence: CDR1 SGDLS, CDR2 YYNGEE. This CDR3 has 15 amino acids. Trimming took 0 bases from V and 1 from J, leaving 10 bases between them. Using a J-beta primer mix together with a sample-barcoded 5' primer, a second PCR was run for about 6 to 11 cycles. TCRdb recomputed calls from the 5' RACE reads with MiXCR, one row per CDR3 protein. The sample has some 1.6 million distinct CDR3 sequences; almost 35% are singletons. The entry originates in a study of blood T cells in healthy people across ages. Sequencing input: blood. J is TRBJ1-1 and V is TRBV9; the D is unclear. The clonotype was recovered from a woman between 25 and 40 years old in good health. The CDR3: CASSVGAVKNTEAFF. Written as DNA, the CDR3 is TGTGCCAGCAGCGTAGGGGCAGTGAAGAACACTGAAGCTTTCTTT.